The entry that follows covers one T cell receptor (beta chain) sequence. Each CDR3 protein is one row after TCRdb ran MiXCR on the PCR reads. The sample includes about 10,000 distinct CDR3 sequences, around three fifths seen only once; the top ten take more than 25%. This record belongs to a study of tumor-infiltrating lymphocytes in oesophageal squamous cell carcinoma. In germline, CDR1 is SGHVT, CDR2 SQSDAQ. This CDR3 contains 18 residues. V gave up 2 bases and J gave up 4 bases; unmatched junction bases: 10. This chain links TRBV7-4 with TRBJ2-3; 12 bases agree with TRBD1. This clonotype was sampled from a male donor with esophageal squamous cell carcinoma. The sequenced sample consisted of esophageal tumor tissue. The CDR3 bases are TGTGCCAGCAGCTTATGGTCGTGGGGACAGGGGGCATCAGATACGCAGTATTTT. Its translation: CASSLWSWGQGASDTQYF.